Following are 24 T cell receptor beta chains from one sample sequenced in a study of CD8+ T cells in alopecia areata. RNA, once extracted, was reverse transcribed into cDNA for use as the sequencing template. Repertoires were generated with immunoSEQ multiplex PCR, while TCRdb's copy carries only in-frame clones and drops some. The sample shows about 180,000 clones, 53% of them seen only once. Treatment noted: oral pan-JAK inhibitor, 5-10 mg twice daily. The input for sequencing was CD8+ T cells sorted from blood, taken at week 24, from a patient treated with tofacitinib. These receptors were obtained from a human donor with alopecia areata.

V usage is TRBV12-5 and J usage is TRBJ2-3; no clear D gene. Trimming stripped 0 bases from V and 4 bases from J, with 5 bases between. CDR3 length equals 13 residues. Germline assignment: CDR1 LGHNT and CDR2 FRNRAP. CDR3 nucleotides: TGTGCTAGTGGTTTGGTAAGGCCAGATACGCAGTATTTT. Protein product: CASGLVRPDTQYF.

V gene TRBV5-1 combines with J gene TRBJ2-3; no clear D gene. The germline V gene has CDR1 SGHRS and CDR2 YFSETQ. The V end lost 3 bases, the J end lost 6 bases, and 11 bases lay between the germline ends. The CDR3 is 13 amino acids. The CDR3 reads CASSSILADTQYF. The CDR3 DNA reads as TGCGCCAGCAGCTCTATTTTGGCGGATACGCAGTATTTT.

The chain combines TRBV25-1 with TRBJ1-2; D not certain. This CDR3 has 13 amino acids. V lost 2 bases and J 6 bases, leaving 10 bases between the germline ends. Germline CDR1 and CDR2: MGHDK and SYGVNS. CDR3 residues: CASSENRRDGYTF. The CDR3 DNA sequence: TGTGCCAGCAGTGAAAACCGGAGGGATGGCTACACCTTC.

This CDR3 reads CATSTPLAGAYNTDTQYF. The CDR3 bases are TGTGCCACCAGCACCCCACTAGCGGGGGCTTATAACACAGATACGCAGTATTTT. The V gene is TRBV15, the J gene TRBJ2-3, with 11 bases aligning to TRBD2. Germline V gene data show CDR1 as LNHNV and CDR2 as YYDKDF (reference sequence). The V gene end was trimmed by 4 bases and the J gene end by 2 bases; junction bases not matched to a gene: 11. This CDR3 region has 18 residues.

This clone appeared a few times. V and J are TRBV7-2 and TRBJ2-5, with TRBD1 identical over 7 bases. CDR1 and CDR2 from the germline V gene are SGHTA and FQGNSA. The junction had 5 bases not matched to a gene; V was cut back by 2 bases and J by 5 bases. The CDR3 has 14 residues. The CDR3 protein is CASSLSQGYETQYF. CDR3 sequence (DNA): TGTGCCAGCAGCTTATCACAGGGGTATGAGACCCAGTACTTC.

This chain joins TRBV6-6 and TRBJ1-2, with 7 nucleotides matching TRBD1. Germline loops: CDR1 MNHNY, CDR2 SVGAGI (reference sequence). J lost 7 bases, V lost 3 bases, and 11 bases had no gene match. The CDR3 extends over 15 amino acids. The CDR3 DNA reads as TGTGCCAGCAGTTATACTAACGAGGGGGCGCGTGGCTACACCTTC. Encoded protein: CASSYTNEGARGYTF.

The chain recombines TRBV6-5 with TRBJ2-1, with 7 bases identical to TRBD2. The CDR3 has 13 amino acids. Looked up from germline, CDR1 is MNHEY and CDR2 is SVGAGI. V lost 6 bases and J lost 7; bases outside the gene matches: 6. The CDR3 DNA is TGTGCCAGCAGCTCTGGGGGGGAGAATGAGCAGTTCTTC. It encodes CASSSGGENEQFF.

On this clone itself: Other DNA sequences in this specimen translate into the identical CDR3. DNA for the CDR3: TGTGCCAGCAGTGAAGTGGGAGGCACTGAAGCTTTCTTT. This translates into CASSEVGGTEAFF. The V call is TRBV25-1, the J call TRBJ1-1; the D is unclear. CDR3 length: 13 amino acids. The germline V gene has CDR1 MGHDK and CDR2 SYGVNS. Trimming removed 2 bases from V and 4 bases from J, with 8 bases in between.

The J gene is TRBJ1-5, the V gene TRBV28; TRBD1 matches 9 bases. Germline V gene lookup returns CDR1 MDHEN and CDR2 SYDVKM. This CDR3 comprises 18 residues. Trimming at V came to 5 bases and at J to 4 bases, leaving 15 bases not matched to a gene. CDR3 sequence (DNA): TGTGCCAGCAGTCCCAGCGGGACAGGGAAGTTTGGTAATCAGCCCCAGCATTTT. It encodes CASSPSGTGKFGNQPQHF.

This clone appeared a few times. This sequence joins TRBV9 and TRBJ1-1; D gene unclear. The germline CDR1 and CDR2 sequences are SGDLS and YYNGEE. The CDR3 contains 14 residues. The ends were cut back, 3 bases at V and 4 bases at J, with 13 bases in the middle. CDR3 nucleotides: TGTGCCAGCAGCGAGCTCACGGGAGTCACTGAAGCTTTCTTT. This translates into CASSELTGVTEAFF. The full variable domain, rest sourced from reference TRBV9 and TRBJ1-1, is DSGVTQTPKHLITATGQRVTLRCSPRSGDLSVYWYQQSLDQGLQFLIQYYNGEERAKGNILERFSAQQFPDLHSELNLSSLELGDSALYFCASSELTGVTEAFFGQGTRLTVV.

This clone was observed once. V and J are TRBV14 and TRBJ1-1; no clear D. Germline CDR1 and CDR2: SGHDN and FVKESK. Trimming cost V 5 bases and J 0 bases, with 10 bases left between them. The CDR3 consists of 14 residues. The CDR3 protein is CASSAQLMNTEAFF. In nucleotides, the CDR3 is TGTGCCAGCAGCGCCCAGCTCATGAACACTGAAGCTTTCTTT.

This chain uses TRBV7-2 with TRBJ2-2, with a tentative D call TRBD2 (6 bases). The CDR3 is made up of 14 amino acids. Between the trimmed V and J ends, which lost 5 bases and 1 base, there was a span of 8 bases. Germline V gene sequence: CDR1 SGHTA, CDR2 FQGNSA. The CDR3 DNA reads as TGTGCCAGCAGCGCGGGACTGAACACCGGGGAGCTGTTTTTT. This translates into CASSAGLNTGELFF.

The chain employs TRBV29-1 and TRBJ1-2, with 7 bases that match TRBD1. V dropped 3 bases and J dropped 1; count of bases not matched to a gene: 8. The CDR3 consists of 15 residues. CDR1 SQVTM and CDR2 ANQGSEA come from the germline V gene. The CDR3 loop is CSVDDGGDSNYGYTF. The CDR3 DNA is TGCAGCGTTGATGATGGCGGGGACAGTAACTATGGCTACACCTTC.

This chain uses TRBV15 with TRBJ2-5; D not certain. The CDR3 consists of 15 residues. Trimming removed 1 base from V and 5 bases from J, with 14 bases in between. The germline V gene encodes CDR1 LNHNV and CDR2 YYDKDF (reference sequence). CDR3 loop: CATSRAQEFRETQYF. CDR3 bases: TGTGCCACCAGCAGAGCTCAGGAGTTCCGGGAGACCCAGTACTTC.

The J gene is TRBJ2-1, the V gene TRBV7-8; 9 nucleotides align to TRBD1. The CDR3 spans 15 residues. V gave up 3 bases and J gave up 3 bases; unmatched junction bases: 3. CDR1 is SGHVS and CDR2 is FQNEAQ in the germline V gene. The chain's CDR3 is CASSLGDRDYNEQFF. The DNA for the CDR3 is TGTGCCAGCAGCTTGGGGGACAGGGACTACAATGAGCAGTTCTTC.

J is TRBJ1-2 and V is TRBV27, with D maybe TRBD1 (5 bases). The germline gives CDR1 MNHEY, CDR2 SMNVEV (reference sequence). The CDR3 length is 15 residues. V shed 3 bases and J shed 13 bases, with 24 bases lying between them. CDR3 in amino acids: CASSFVSGAASPATF. CDR3 nucleotide sequence: TGTGCCAGCAGTTTTGTTTCCGGGGCGGCTTCTCCGGCCACCTTC.

This clone has a handful of counts. The chain combines TRBV7-9 with TRBJ1-1; weak D call: TRBD1 (5 bases). V dropped 4 bases and J dropped 11 bases, with 8 bases sitting between them. Germline V gene sequence: CDR1 SEHNR, CDR2 FQNEAQ (reference sequence). The CDR3 consists of 10 residues. As DNA, the CDR3 is TGTGCCAGCAGCTCCGCAGGGGCTTTCTTT. Amino acid sequence: CASSSAGAFF.

On this clone: This CDR3 is also generated by other DNA sequences in the sample. The chain couples TRBV6-5 to TRBJ1-1, with D perhaps TRBD1 (6 bases). Per germline, CDR1 MNHEY and CDR2 SVGAGI. V was trimmed by 2 bases and J by 5 bases, leaving 9 bases between them. CDR3 length: 13 amino acids. This CDR3 is CASSYGGGTEAFF. Here the CDR3 DNA reads TGTGCCAGCAGTTACGGAGGGGGAACTGAAGCTTTCTTT.

This clone was recorded a few times. The chain is built from TRBV30 and TRBJ1-1; 9 bases map to TRBD1. CDR3 length equals 13 residues. The germline gives CDR1 GTSNPN, CDR2 SVGIG (reference sequence). The CDR3 DNA sequence: TGTGCAGCCTGGGGACAGGGATGGACTGAAGCTTTCTTT. Translating gives CAAWGQGWTEAFF.

This clone was counted between two and nine times. The chain links TRBV2 to TRBJ2-3, with D hard to call. The CDR3 sequence is 10 residues long. Germline assignment: CDR1 SNHLY and CDR2 FYNNEI. V lost 10 bases, J lost 4 bases, and 6 bases lay in between. The CDR3 bases are TGTGCCACAAAAGCAGATACGCAGTATTTT. It yields the protein CATKADTQYF.

The chain has TRBV29-1 and TRBJ2-2, with D perhaps TRBD2 (5 bases). This CDR3 has 16 amino acids. In germline, CDR1 is SQVTM, CDR2 ANQGSEA. V dropped 6 bases and J dropped 1 base, with 18 bases sitting between them. The CDR3: CSVPGESRQNTGELFF. The CDR3 region has the DNA TGCAGCGTCCCCGGGGAAAGTAGGCAGAACACCGGGGAGCTGTTTTTT.

The chain carries TRBV30 and TRBJ2-7, with TRBD1 matching over 8 bases. V was clipped by 6 bases and J by 3 bases; unmatched bases: 25. CDR3 length equals 19 residues. CDR1 and CDR2 (germline): GTSNPN, SVGIG (reference sequence). For the CDR3, the DNA is TGTGCCTGCAACCGGGACAGGCCGTCCCGAACCTTCGTGAGCTACGAGCAGTACTTC. It encodes CACNRDRPSRTFVSYEQYF.

The V gene is TRBV30, the J gene TRBJ2-6; no firm D call. Germline values: CDR1 GTSNPN, CDR2 SVGIG (reference sequence). The CDR3 totals 16 residues. V was pared by 0 bases and J by 2 bases, with 11 bases between. The CDR3 nucleotides read TGTGCCTGGAGTGTACAAGTAGGTCCTGGGGCCAACGTCCTGACTTTC. Protein product: CAWSVQVGPGANVLTF.

The V and J genes are TRBV6-6 and TRBJ2-3, with 8 bases identical to TRBD2. Germline-derived CDR1 and CDR2 are MNHNY and SVGAGI (reference sequence). This CDR3 spans 15 amino acids. The J segment lost 2 bases and the V segment lost 4 bases, leaving 5 bases of the junction unmatched. The DNA for the CDR3 is TGTGCCAGCAGTTGGCTAGCGGGCCCCACAGATACGCAGTATTTT. Amino acids: CASSWLAGPTDTQYF.